These T cell receptor beta chains were read from a single sample in a study of cytomegalovirus exposure and HLA in healthy donors. Profiled with immunoSEQ multiplex PCR; TCRdb holds only in-frame clones, not every one. Of some 42,000 clones listed, about 47% are singletons. The source material was PBMCs. These receptors all stem from a human donor in good health. The CDR3 runs from the conserved cysteine through the conserved F or W. D genes are given only for firm matches. Clone size, where shown, is once, few, many, or a class for clones that have expanded.

TRBJ2-7 | TRBV7-6 | NA | TRBD2 | 15 | CASSLGEGPAGEQYF | TGTGCCAGCAGCTTAGGGGAGGGACCGGCTGGCGAGCAGTACTTC
TRBJ2-7 | TRBV19 | few | NA | 14 | CASSIQAHTYEQYF | TGTGCCAGTAGTATCCAGGCTCACACCTACGAGCAGTACTTC
TRBJ2-2 | TRBV7-9 | few | TRBD1 | 15 | CASSMTGESGGELFF | TGTGCCAGCAGCATGACAGGGGAAAGTGGCGGGGAGCTGTTTTTT
TRBJ1-5 | TRBV7-2 | NA | TRBD1 | 17 | CASSLGVGTGYGQPQHF | TGTGCCAGCAGCTTGGGGGTAGGGACAGGGTACGGGCAGCCCCAGCATTTT
TRBJ1-5 | TRBV10-2 | NA | NA | 14 | CASREGQVNQPQHF | TGCGCCAGCAGGGAGGGGCAGGTTAATCAGCCCCAGCATTTT
TRBJ2-7 | TRBV10-3 | NA | TRBD1 | 12 | CAAADRLYEQYF | TGTGCCGCCGCGGACAGGTTGTACGAGCAGTACTTC
TRBJ1-2 | TRBV4-2 | NA | TRBD1 | 14 | CASSQGQDNYGYTF | TGTGCCAGCAGCCAGGGACAGGACAACTATGGCTACACCTTC
TRBJ2-3 | TRBV27 | few | NA | 15 | CASNRPGGSTDTQYF | TGTGCCAGCAATCGTCCCGGGGGTAGCACAGATACGCAGTATTTT
TRBJ2-5 | TRBV7-3 | NA | TRBD2 | 16 | CASSSGLAGGGETQYF | TGTGCCAGCAGCTCGGGACTAGCGGGGGGAGGAGAGACCCAGTACTTC
TRBJ2-5 | TRBV28 | NA | NA | 14 | CASSRGSPSRDQYF | TGTGCCAGCAGTCGGGGGTCCCCAAGTAGGGACCAGTACTTC
TRBJ2-7 | TRBV7-3 | NA | NA | 14 | CASSLNGFSYEQYF | TGTGCCAGCAGCTTAAACGGGTTTTCCTACGAGCAGTACTTC
TRBJ1-2 | TRBV27 | few | TRBD1 | 14 | CASSPPTGYYGYTF | TGTGCCAGCAGTCCGCCGACAGGGTACTATGGCTACACCTTC
TRBJ1-3 | TRBV7-6 | NA | NA | 15 | CASSLAASSGNTIYF | TGTGCCAGCAGCTTAGCAGCAAGCTCTGGAAACACCATATATTTT
TRBJ1-5 | TRBV4-3 | NA | NA | 16 | CASSQDRGSVNQPQHF | TGCGCCAGCAGCCAAGATCGCGGGAGTGTGAATCAGCCCCAGCATTTT
TRBJ2-1 | TRBV27 | few | NA | 14 | CASSRAGSYNEQFF | TGTGCCAGTTCCAGGGCAGGATCCTACAATGAGCAGTTCTTC
TRBJ1-1 | TRBV5-6 | NA | NA | 13 | CASSLEPGAEAFF | TGTGCCAGCAGCTTGGAGCCCGGGGCTGAAGCTTTCTTT
TRBJ1-4 | TRBV2 | NA | NA | 13 | CASRGGDNEKLFF | TGTGCCAGCAGGGGGGGAGACAATGAAAAACTGTTTTTT
TRBJ2-5 | TRBV5-8 | NA | TRBD1 | 14 | CASSLGQGGETQYF | TGTGCCAGCAGCTTAGGACAGGGCGGCGAGACCCAGTACTTC
TRBJ1-1 | TRBV7-9 | few | NA | 13 | CASSLGMNTEAFF | TGTGCCAGCAGCTTAGGTATGAACACTGAAGCTTTCTTT
TRBJ2-1 | TRBV5-1 | NA | NA | 14 | CASSLGQDNNEQFF | TGCGCCAGCAGCTTGGGGCAGGACAACAATGAGCAGTTCTTC
TRBJ2-5 | TRBV9 | few | TRBD2 | 17 | CASSVVLAGALQETQYF | TGTGCCAGCAGCGTAGTGCTAGCGGGGGCACTCCAAGAGACCCAGTACTTC
TRBJ1-5 | TRBV6-5 | NA | NA | 14 | CASRPAGWNQPQHF | TGTGCCAGCAGGCCGGCAGGGTGGAATCAGCCCCAGCATTTT
TRBJ2-1 | TRBV4-3 | NA | TRBD2 | 15 | CASSQEGGLVNEQFF | TGCGCCAGCAGCCAAGAGGGGGGACTAGTAAATGAGCAGTTCTTC
TRBJ2-2 | TRBV9 | NA | TRBD2 | 16 | CASSVILGGRTGELFF | TGTGCCAGCAGCGTAATCTTGGGCGGGAGAACCGGGGAGCTGTTTTTT
TRBJ1-5 | TRBV28 | NA | TRBD1 | 17 | CASSFAGGQGNFQPQHF | TGTGCCAGCAGTTTTGCGGGGGGACAGGGTAATTTTCAGCCCCAGCATTTT
TRBJ1-1 | TRBV28 | NA | NA | 12 | CASTEGVTEAFF | TGTGCCAGCACCGAAGGGGTGACTGAAGCTTTCTTT
TRBJ2-5 | TRBV19 | NA | TRBD2 | 17 | CASSISRRTSAQETQYF | TGTGCCAGTAGTATCTCACGGCGGACTAGCGCCCAAGAGACCCAGTACTTC
TRBJ2-5 | TRBV4-1 | NA | TRBD2 | 19 | CASSQVSHVAGGYQETQYF | TGCGCCAGCAGCCAAGTATCTCATGTGGCGGGAGGTTACCAAGAGACCCAGTACTTC
TRBJ1-1 | TRBV10-2 | many | TRBD1 | 15 | CASSETGGARTEAFF | TGCGCCAGCAGTGAGACAGGGGGCGCGAGGACTGAAGCTTTCTTT
TRBJ1-6 | TRBV5-1 | few | TRBD1 | 13 | CASNQGDNSPLHF | TGCGCCAGCAACCAGGGGGATAATTCACCCCTCCACTTT
TRBJ2-3 | TRBV6-5 | NA | NA | 14 | CASSYQGLADTQYF | TGTGCCAGCAGTTACCAGGGCCTGGCAGATACGCAGTATTTT
TRBJ1-3 | TRBV4-2 | once | TRBD1 | 17 | CASSQAGQGAGGNTIYF | TGTGCCAGCAGCCAAGCCGGACAGGGGGCGGGAGGAAACACCATATATTTT
TRBJ2-3 | TRBV27 | NA | TRBD2 | 15 | CASSHGGSAPDTQYF | TGTGCCAGCAGCCACGGGGGGAGCGCACCTGATACGCAGTATTTT
TRBJ2-1 | TRBV19 | few | TRBD2 | 14 | CAISSGREGNEQFF | TGTGCCATCTCAAGCGGGAGGGAGGGCAATGAGCAGTTCTTC
TRBJ2-5 | TRBV10-3 | NA | TRBD1 | 14 | CAISDGTGQETQYF | TGTGCCATCAGTGATGGGACAGGGCAAGAGACCCAGTACTTC
TRBJ2-7 | TRBV5-1 | NA | NA | 14 | CASSLIPGSYEQYF | TGCGCCAGCAGCTTGATTCCAGGCTCCTACGAGCAGTACTTC
TRBJ2-7 | TRBV4-1 | NA | TRBD1 | 15 | CASSPTNRGGYEQYF | TGCGCCAGCAGCCCGACGAACAGGGGCGGTTACGAGCAGTACTTC